These 15 T cell receptor beta chains were all obtained from the same sample, sequenced in a study of cytomegalovirus exposure and HLA in healthy donors. Primers: 60 Vbeta forward and 13 Jbeta reverse. TCRdb keeps only in-frame clones here, not all; method: immunoSEQ multiplex PCR. The sample has 100,000 or so clones; about 16% are singletons. Sample: PBMCs. These receptors were obtained from a female donor in good health and CMV-seronegative.

In this sample, this clone turned up a few times. The chain couples TRBV6-1 to TRBJ1-1, with 8 positions matching TRBD1. Germline V gives CDR1 MNHNS, CDR2 SASEGT. The ends lost 2 bases at V and 0 bases at J; junction bases unmatched: 11. CDR3 length equals 18 residues. The CDR3 coding sequence is TGTGCCAGCAGTGAAATTCAGGGGGCGGGGATGGTGAACACTGAAGCTTTCTTT. Translating it yields CASSEIQGAGMVNTEAFF.

This sequence joins TRBV5-4 and TRBJ2-1; 9 nucleotides match TRBD2. The germline V gene has CDR1 SGHNT and CDR2 YYREEE (reference sequence). The CDR3 extends over 18 amino acids. With 0 bases clipped from V and 8 bases from J, the junction kept 15 bases outside the gene matches. The CDR3 loop reads CASSLALAGKGFSYEQFF. The CDR3 DNA sequence: TGTGCCAGCAGCTTGGCGCTAGCGGGAAAGGGATTTTCGTATGAGCAGTTCTTC.

This clone was picked up a small number of times. The rearrangement joins TRBV7-2 to TRBJ1-1, with D tentatively TRBD1 (5 bases). From germline, CDR1 is SGHTA and CDR2 FQGNSA. The germline V and J ends were trimmed by 2 bases and 7 bases, with 14 bases remaining between them. The CDR3 contains 14 residues. CDR3 sequence (DNA): TGTGCCAGCAGCTTATCCGGGGGGGTCGGTGAAGCTTTCTTT. Translating it yields CASSLSGGVGEAFF.

This clone was counted only a few times. The V gene is TRBV7-6, the J gene TRBJ2-7; 9 bases are shared with TRBD1. Germline assignment: CDR1 SGHVS and CDR2 FNYEAQ. V trimming: 1 base; J trimming: 2 bases; junction bases outside the gene matches: 3. This CDR3 comprises 15 residues. The DNA of the CDR3 is TGTGCCAGCAGCTTAGGGGACAGGGATCCCTACGAGCAGTACTTC. Translated: CASSLGDRDPYEQYF.

The chain is built from TRBV4-3 and TRBJ2-2; tentatively, D is TRBD1 (5 bases). V was shortened by 0 bases and J by 1 base, with 15 bases between the two germline ends. The V gene's germline CDR1 is LGHNA and CDR2 YSLEER. This CDR3 is 18 amino acids long. The CDR3 here is CASSQEIRDWGNTGELFF. CDR3 bases: TGCGCCAGCAGCCAAGAAATCAGGGATTGGGGGAACACCGGGGAGCTGTTTTTT.

The chain employs TRBV27 and TRBJ2-7; 7 nucleotides line up with TRBD1. Per germline, CDR1 MNHEY and CDR2 SMNVEV (reference sequence). With V trimmed by 4 bases and J by 4 bases, 4 bases remained unmatched. This CDR3 contains 13 residues. CDR3 bases: TGTGCCAGCAGTTCGACAGGGTGGTACGAGCAGTACTTC. The encoded protein is CASSSTGWYEQYF.

The rearrangement uses TRBV11-1 and TRBJ2-6, with a weak D call TRBD1 (6 bases). CDR1 is SGHAT, CDR2 FQDESV, per germline (reference sequence). Trimming cost V 6 bases and J 1 base, with 13 bases left between them. The CDR3 has 16 amino acids. The CDR3 here is CASRPATGSGANVLTF. In DNA form, the CDR3 reads TGTGCCAGCAGACCGGCTACAGGGTCTGGGGCCAACGTCCTGACTTTC.

V is TRBV29-1 and J is TRBJ2-7; 9 positions match TRBD1. Trimming cost V 7 bases and J 5 bases; bases outside gene matches: 15. CDR1 is SQVTM and CDR2 is ANQGSEA in the germline V gene. This CDR3 region has 15 residues. DNA for the CDR3: TGCAGCGCTCCGGAGACCGGGACAGGGACCCACGAGCAGTACTTC. It yields the protein CSAPETGTGTHEQYF.

The rearrangement uses TRBV19 and TRBJ1-3, with D possibly matching TRBD1 (5 bases). Trimming left V 7 bases short and J 0 bases short, with 13 bases between. Per germline, CDR1 LNHDA and CDR2 SQIVND (reference sequence). This CDR3 is built from 15 residues. The CDR3 sequence is CASTPQANSGNTIYF. The CDR3 bases are TGTGCCAGTACGCCACAGGCAAACTCTGGAAACACCATATATTTT. The complete variable domain, with remaining parts taken from reference TRBV19 and TRBJ1-3, reads DGGITQSPKYLFRKEGQNVTLSCEQNLNHDAMYWYRQDPGQGLRLIYYSQIVNDFQKGDIAEGYSVSREKKESFPLTVTSAQKNPTAFYLCASTPQANSGNTIYFGEGSWLTVV.

The rearrangement joins TRBV29-1 to TRBJ2-7; 11 bases are shared with TRBD2. Looked up from germline, CDR1 is SQVTM and CDR2 is ANQGSEA. This CDR3 is built from 14 residues. J was trimmed by 2 bases and V by 5 bases; bases with no gene match: 5. The CDR3 loop reads CSVRGLAGPYEQYF. The DNA of the CDR3 is TGCAGCGTTAGAGGACTAGCGGGCCCCTACGAGCAGTACTTC.

There are a few counts of this clone. The chain uses TRBV7-8 and TRBJ1-2; 7 nucleotides agree with TRBD1. The CDR3 contains 14 residues. Trimming cost V 7 bases and J 8 bases; bases outside gene matches: 13. Germline CDR1 SGHVS, CDR2 FQNEAQ. The CDR3 reads CASTRQGLGFGYTF. The CDR3 DNA reads TGTGCCAGCACACGACAGGGCCTTGGGTTCGGCTACACCTTC.

The J gene is TRBJ1-1, the V gene TRBV9, with 7 bases identical to TRBD1. The germline V gene has CDR1 SGDLS and CDR2 YYNGEE. This CDR3 region has 14 residues. Losses at the gene ends were 2 bases for V and 1 base for J; bases not matched to a gene: 2. The CDR3 here is CASSVGQPNTEAFF. In DNA form, the CDR3 reads TGTGCCAGCAGCGTGGGACAGCCGAACACTGAAGCTTTCTTT.

This clone has just a few counts. The chain joins TRBV14 to TRBJ2-1, with unresolved D. The CDR3 contains 15 residues. Germline V gene sequence: CDR1 SGHDN, CDR2 FVKESK. Trimming stripped 1 base from V and 4 bases from J, with 11 bases between. CDR3 amino acids: CASSQVRSPYNEQFF. CDR3 bases: TGTGCCAGCAGCCAAGTCCGGTCCCCATACAATGAGCAGTTCTTC.

This clone was detected a few times. The genes are TRBV27 and TRBJ2-2, with 9 bases identical to TRBD2. CDR1 and CDR2 from the germline V gene are MNHEY and SMNVEV (reference sequence). V lost 2 bases to trimming and J lost 4 bases; unmatched junction nucleotides: 2. The CDR3 has 15 amino acids. The CDR3 reads CASSLRTSATGELFF. As DNA, the CDR3 is TGTGCCAGCAGTTTACGGACTAGCGCCACCGGGGAGCTGTTTTTT.

V gene TRBV19 combines with J gene TRBJ1-2; 8 positions match TRBD1. The length of the CDR3 is 15 residues. Germline CDR1 reads LNHDA; CDR2 reads SQIVND (reference sequence). V lost 9 bases and J lost 2; bases outside the gene matches: 11. The CDR3 nucleotides read TGTGCCAGCGCCGGACAGGGTCCCTCAAACTATGGCTACACCTTC. This sequence encodes CASAGQGPSNYGYTF. Complete variable domain (other parts from reference TRBV19 and TRBJ1-2): DGGITQSPKYLFRKEGQNVTLSCEQNLNHDAMYWYRQDPGQGLRLIYYSQIVNDFQKGDIAEGYSVSREKKESFPLTVTSAQKNPTAFYLCASAGQGPSNYGYTFGSGTRLTVV.